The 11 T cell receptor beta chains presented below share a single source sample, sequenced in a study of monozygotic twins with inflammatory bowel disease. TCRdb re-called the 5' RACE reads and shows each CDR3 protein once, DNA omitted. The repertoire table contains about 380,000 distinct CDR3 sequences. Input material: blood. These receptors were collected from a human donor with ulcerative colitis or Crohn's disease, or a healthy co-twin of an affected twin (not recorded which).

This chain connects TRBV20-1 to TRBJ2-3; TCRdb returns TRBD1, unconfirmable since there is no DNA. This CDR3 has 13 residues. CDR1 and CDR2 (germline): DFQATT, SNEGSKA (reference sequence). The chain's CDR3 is CARTGPRTDTQYF.

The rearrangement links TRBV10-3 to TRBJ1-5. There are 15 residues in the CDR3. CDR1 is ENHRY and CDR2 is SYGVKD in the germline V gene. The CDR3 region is CAISDPSTADQPQHF.

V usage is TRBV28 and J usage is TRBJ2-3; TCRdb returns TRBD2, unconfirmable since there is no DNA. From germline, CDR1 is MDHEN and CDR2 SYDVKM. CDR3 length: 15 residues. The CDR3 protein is CASSLARGGTDTQYF.

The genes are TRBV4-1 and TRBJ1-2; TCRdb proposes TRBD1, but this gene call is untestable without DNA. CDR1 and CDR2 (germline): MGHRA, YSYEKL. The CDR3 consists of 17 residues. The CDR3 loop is CASSPWDRNYSNYGYTF.

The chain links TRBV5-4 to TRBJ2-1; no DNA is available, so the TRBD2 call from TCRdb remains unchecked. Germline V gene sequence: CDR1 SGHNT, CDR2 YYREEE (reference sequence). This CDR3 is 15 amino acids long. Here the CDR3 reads CASIWQGGNYNEQFF.

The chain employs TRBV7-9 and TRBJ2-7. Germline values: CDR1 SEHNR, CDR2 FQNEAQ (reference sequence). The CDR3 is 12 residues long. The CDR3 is CASSVGFNEQYF.

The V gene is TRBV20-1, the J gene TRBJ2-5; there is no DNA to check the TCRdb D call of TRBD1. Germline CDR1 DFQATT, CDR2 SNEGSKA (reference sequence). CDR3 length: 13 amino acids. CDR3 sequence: CSAEGHQQETQYF.

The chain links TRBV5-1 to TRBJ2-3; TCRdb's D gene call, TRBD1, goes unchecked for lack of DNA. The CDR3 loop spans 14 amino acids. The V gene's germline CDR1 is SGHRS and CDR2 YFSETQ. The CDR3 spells CASSIGQGMGTQYF.

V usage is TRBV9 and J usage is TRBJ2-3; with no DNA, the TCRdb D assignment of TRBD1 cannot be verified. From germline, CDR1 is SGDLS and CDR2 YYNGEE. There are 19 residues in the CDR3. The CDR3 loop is CASSVAGASTGVGTDTQYF.

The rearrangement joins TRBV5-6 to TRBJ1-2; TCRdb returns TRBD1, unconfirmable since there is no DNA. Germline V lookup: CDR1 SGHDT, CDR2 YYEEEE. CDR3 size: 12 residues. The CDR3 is CASSRGNYGYTF. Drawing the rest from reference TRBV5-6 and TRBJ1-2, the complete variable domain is DAGVTQSPTHLIKTRGQQVTLRCSPKSGHDTVSWYQQALGQGPQFIFQYYEEEERQRGNFPDRFSGHQFPNYSSELNVNALLLGDSALYLCASSRGNYGYTFGSGTRLTVV.

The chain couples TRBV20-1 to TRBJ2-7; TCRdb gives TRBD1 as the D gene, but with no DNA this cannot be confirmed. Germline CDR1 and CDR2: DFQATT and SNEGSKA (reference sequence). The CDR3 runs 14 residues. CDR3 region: CSATGATTSYEQYF.